This section outlines one T cell receptor (beta chain) sequence together with its context. The antigen is undetermined. This sample was included in a study of cytomegalovirus exposure and HLA in healthy donors. General study results and limits: Cytomegalovirus-associated status was assigned to some 180 TCR beta chains. The productive fraction for most TCR beta V segments was about 90% or about 30% in an earlier analysis.

The primer mix had 60 Vbeta and 13 Jbeta primers. Here immunoSEQ multiplex PCR was the method, and the copy in TCRdb shows in-frame clones only, minus some. The data contain approximately 87,000 clones, about 86% of them singletons. Germline CDR1 SGDLS, CDR2 YYNGEE. The V segment lost 1 base and the J segment 2 bases; nucleotides outside the gene matches: 3. This CDR3 is 15 amino acids long. The rearrangement uses TRBV9 and TRBJ2-5; 9 bases are shared with TRBD2. The specimen was PBMCs. This receptor was taken from an older woman in good health and CMV-seropositive. The CDR3 region is CASSVTSGYQETQYF. DNA of the CDR3: TGTGCCAGCAGCGTAACTAGCGGGTATCAAGAGACCCAGTACTTC. Full variable domain (rest looked up from reference TRBV9 and TRBJ2-5): DSGVTQTPKHLITATGQRVTLRCSPRSGDLSVYWYQQSLDQGLQFLIQYYNGEERAKGNILERFSAQQFPDLHSELNLSSLELGDSALYFCASSVTSGYQETQYFGPGTRLLVL.